This TCR beta chain was recovered during a study of identifying expanded T cells in peripheral blood. The method was immunoSEQ multiplex PCR; TCRdb's version includes in-frame clones alone and lacks a portion of them. The table records over 85,000 clones, 70% to 90% of them present only once. V lost 4 bases and J 3 bases, leaving 8 bases between the germline ends. The CDR3 is 13 amino acids. CDR1 SGHVS and CDR2 FNYEAQ come from the germline V gene. Sequencing was carried out using blood. V is TRBV7-6 and J is TRBJ2-3; D gene unclear. The clonotype originates from a person aged 18 to 75 in good health. CDR3 coding DNA: TGTGCCAGCAGCTCAAGACTGACAGATACGCAGTATTTT. Amino acid sequence: CASSSRLTDTQYF.